Following are 4 T cell receptor beta chains from one sample sequenced in a study of CD8 T cells in ankylosing spondylitis. TCRdb fed the 5' RACE reads into MiXCR, producing one record per CDR3 protein. Of more than 250,000 distinct CDR3 sequences listed, 11% are singletons. The specimen was blood, either unsorted or a sorted T cell fraction (not recorded which). The source of these receptors is a female donor with ankylosing spondylitis or in good health (not recorded which).

This clonotype was observed at least ten times. The genes are TRBV20-1 and TRBJ1-5; no clear D. Trimming stripped 0 bases from V and 2 bases from J, with 8 bases between. Germline values: CDR1 DFQATT, CDR2 SNEGSKA (reference sequence). The CDR3 is 14 residues long. The CDR3 region has the DNA TGCAGTGCTAGAGAGGGTTCAGGCAATCAGCCCCAGCATTTT. Residues: CSAREGSGNQPQHF.

This sequence joins TRBV12-3 or TRBV12-4 and TRBJ1-4, with D maybe TRBD1 (6 bases). This CDR3 comprises 15 residues. The ends were cut back, 10 bases at V and 3 bases at J, with 18 bases in the middle. The CDR3 loop reads CATRTSGGSNEKLFF. In DNA, the CDR3 is TGTGCCACCAGGACATCGGGGGGCTCTAATGAAAAACTGTTTTTT.

This clonotype was seen ten or more times. V gene TRBV20-1 combines with J gene TRBJ2-7; D assignment may be TRBD1 or TRBD2 (5 bases each). CDR3 length: 13 amino acids. With 5 bases removed from V and 0 bases from J, the gap between germline ends came to 11 bases. Germline V gives CDR1 DFQATT, CDR2 SNEGSKA (reference sequence). The CDR3 reads CSASPGPSYEQYF. The CDR3 region has the DNA TGCAGTGCTTCCCCGGGGCCCTCCTACGAGCAGTACTTC.

This clonotype was seen a few times. CDR3 coding DNA: TGTGCCAGCACCACAAGGGCAGCCGGGGAGCTGTTTTTT. This encodes CASTTRAAGELFF. This chain links TRBV7-6 with TRBJ2-2; no firm D call. CDR1 and CDR2 from the germline V gene are SGHVS and FNYEAQ. Deletions cut 7 bases from V and 6 bases from J, with 12 bases between. This CDR3 comprises 13 residues. Variable domain in full (rest from reference TRBV7-6 and TRBJ2-2): GAGVSQSPRYKVTKRGQDVALRCDPISGHVSLYWYRQALGQGPEFLTYFNYEAQQDKSGLPNDRFSAERPEGSISTLTIQRTEQRDSAMYRCASTTRAAGELFFGEGSRLTVL.